This is a list of T cell receptor beta chains from one sample in a study of Ad26.COV2.S vaccination and SARS-CoV-2 variants. The table came from immunoSEQ multiplex PCR; TCRdb's copy has only in-frame clones and leaves some out. The sample includes approximately 300,000 clones, about 86% of them seen just once. The sample consisted of peripheral blood, taken in a trial of Ad26.COV2.S vaccine versus placebo. The receptors come from a person aged 18 to 59 who received the Ad26.COV2.S COVID-19 vaccine or a placebo. CDR3s leave out the opening cysteine and the closing phenylalanine or tryptophan. The order of the fields is J gene, clone size, V gene, CDR3 protein. The listing skips clone size in some rows; elsewhere it reads once, few, many or a size class.

j_gene: TRBJ2-7
abundance: NA
v_gene: TRBV7-2
CDR3aa: ASSSDRLSSYEQY

j_gene: TRBJ1-3
abundance: NA
v_gene: TRBV7-9
CDR3aa: AEREIPDTIY

j_gene: TRBJ1-2
abundance: few
v_gene: TRBV2
CDR3aa: ASNSGSNYGYT

j_gene: TRBJ1-5
abundance: NA
v_gene: TRBV19
CDR3aa: ASSPTNQPQH

j_gene: TRBJ1-1
abundance: NA
v_gene: TRBV28
CDR3aa: ASSLPLTGERTEAF

j_gene: TRBJ1-4
abundance: NA
v_gene: TRBV29-1
CDR3aa: SVGKGDEKLF

j_gene: TRBJ2-5
abundance: NA
v_gene: TRBV4-2
CDR3aa: ASSQGRGETQY

j_gene: TRBJ1-5
abundance: once
v_gene: TRBV7-2
CDR3aa: ASSLDRVSNQPQH

j_gene: TRBJ2-5
abundance: NA
v_gene: TRBV11-2
CDR3aa: ASSLERAGSAQETQY

j_gene: TRBJ1-1
abundance: once
v_gene: TRBV19
CDR3aa: ASSSTGTVNTEAF

j_gene: TRBJ2-7
abundance: NA
v_gene: TRBV6-6
CDR3aa: ASSYSGVYEQY

j_gene: TRBJ1-4
abundance: NA
v_gene: TRBV7-2
CDR3aa: ASRGQGTGGPNGNEKLF

j_gene: TRBJ1-2
abundance: NA
v_gene: TRBV6-2/TRBV6-3
CDR3aa: ASSSGRGFGYGYT

j_gene: TRBJ2-3
abundance: NA
v_gene: TRBV7-2
CDR3aa: ASSLVEFLTDTQY

j_gene: TRBJ1-1
abundance: few
v_gene: TRBV6-4
CDR3aa: ASSPGDGAEAF

j_gene: TRBJ2-5
abundance: NA
v_gene: TRBV4-2
CDR3aa: ASSPQTSGVGETQY

j_gene: TRBJ2-1
abundance: NA
v_gene: TRBV7-8
CDR3aa: ASSPVQIANEQF

j_gene: TRBJ2-4
abundance: NA
v_gene: TRBV18
CDR3aa: ASSQRDRGENIQY

j_gene: TRBJ1-6
abundance: NA
v_gene: TRBV9
CDR3aa: ASSGGSYNSPLH

j_gene: TRBJ2-7
abundance: NA
v_gene: TRBV4-1
CDR3aa: ASSQDPVRGASSEQY

j_gene: TRBJ2-5
abundance: NA
v_gene: TRBV6-5
CDR3aa: ASSSPSDRKETQY

j_gene: TRBJ2-3
abundance: once
v_gene: TRBV4-3
CDR3aa: ASSPRQTSTDTQY

j_gene: TRBJ2-1
abundance: NA
v_gene: TRBV5-6
CDR3aa: ASSLGGTGFYNEQF

j_gene: TRBJ2-2
abundance: NA
v_gene: TRBV5-6
CDR3aa: ASSLGGVNTGELF

j_gene: TRBJ1-1
abundance: NA
v_gene: TRBV14
CDR3aa: ASSSSTVNTEAF

j_gene: TRBJ2-2
abundance: NA
v_gene: TRBV18
CDR3aa: ASSLRDPGLGELF

j_gene: TRBJ1-1
abundance: once
v_gene: TRBV3-1/TRBV3-2
CDR3aa: ASSPSENTEAF

j_gene: TRBJ1-2
abundance: few
v_gene: TRBV6-2/TRBV6-3
CDR3aa: ASSSVEGDYYGYT

j_gene: TRBJ1-1
abundance: once
v_gene: TRBV12-3/TRBV12-4
CDR3aa: ASSLQGGTEAF

j_gene: TRBJ2-3
abundance: once
v_gene: TRBV5-6
CDR3aa: ASSEQGSTDTQY